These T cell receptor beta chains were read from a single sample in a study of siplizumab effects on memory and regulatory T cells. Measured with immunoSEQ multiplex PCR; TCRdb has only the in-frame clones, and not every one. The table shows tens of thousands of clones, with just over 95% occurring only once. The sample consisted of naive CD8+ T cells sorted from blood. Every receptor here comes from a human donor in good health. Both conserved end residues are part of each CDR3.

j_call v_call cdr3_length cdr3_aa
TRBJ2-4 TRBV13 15 CASSSLAGEADIQYF
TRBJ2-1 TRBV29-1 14 CSVERAGSPPEQFF
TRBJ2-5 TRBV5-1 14 CASSLAGVGETQYF
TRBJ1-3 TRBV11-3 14 CASSLPGPGNTIYF
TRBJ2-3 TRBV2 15 CASSDWTSSTDTQYF
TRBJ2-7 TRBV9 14 CASSVRGVWNEQYF
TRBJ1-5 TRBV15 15 CATRSEPLSNQPQHF
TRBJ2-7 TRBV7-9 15 CASSLEFPSSGEQYF
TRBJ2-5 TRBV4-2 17 CASSQVGLAAYQETQYF
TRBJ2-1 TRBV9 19 CASSGGPHDTSGTDNEQFF
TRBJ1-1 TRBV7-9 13 CASSPARDDEAFF
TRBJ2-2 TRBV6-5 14 CASTGPSITGELFF
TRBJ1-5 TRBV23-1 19 CASSQTSGGCLEGNQPQHF
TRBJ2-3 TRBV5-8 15 CASSLLGGITDTQYF
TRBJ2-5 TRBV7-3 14 CASSLVGEGETQYF
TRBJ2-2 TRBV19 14 CASKVGLSDGELFF
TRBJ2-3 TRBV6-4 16 CASSGEFSGSTDTQYF
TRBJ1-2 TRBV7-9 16 CASSSGQGLSNYGYTF
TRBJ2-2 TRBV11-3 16 CASSHTDRGNTGELFF
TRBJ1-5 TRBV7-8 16 CASSLYLDSLNQPQHF
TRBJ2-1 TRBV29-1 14 CSVEIREAMNEQFF
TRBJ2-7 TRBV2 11 CASRGIYEQYF
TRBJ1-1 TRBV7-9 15 CASSPLAGGLTEAFF
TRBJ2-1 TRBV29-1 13 CSVAGISYNEQFF
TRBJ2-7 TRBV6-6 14 CASSSPEGAYEQYF
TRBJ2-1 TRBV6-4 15 CASSAGLLGDNEQFF
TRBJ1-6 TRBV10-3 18 CAISDPGQGRRRNSPLHF
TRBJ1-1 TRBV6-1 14 CASSVSDLPTEAFF
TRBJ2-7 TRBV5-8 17 CASSGIFRGTFSYEQYF
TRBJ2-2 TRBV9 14 CASSPTTNTGELFF
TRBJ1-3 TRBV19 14 CASSILARSDTIYF
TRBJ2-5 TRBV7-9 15 CASSPRQAAGETQYF
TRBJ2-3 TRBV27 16 CASSLLPAGGGDTQYF
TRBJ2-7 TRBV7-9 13 CASSLGRAYEQYF
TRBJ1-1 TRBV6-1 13 CASSKGALTEAFF
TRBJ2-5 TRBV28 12 CAGGDTGETQYF
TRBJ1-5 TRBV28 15 CASSSGTGYRQPQHF
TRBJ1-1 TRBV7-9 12 CASSLVNTEAFF
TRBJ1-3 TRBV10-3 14 CASNQGADGNTIYF
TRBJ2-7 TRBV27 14 CASSFRDRLAEQYF
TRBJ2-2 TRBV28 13 CASTPEAPGELFF
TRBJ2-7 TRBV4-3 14 CASSFGTVSYEQYF
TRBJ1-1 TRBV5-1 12 CASRHWNTEAFF
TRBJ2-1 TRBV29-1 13 CSATRSSYNEQFF
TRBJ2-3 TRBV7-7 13 CASSPVPRDTQYF
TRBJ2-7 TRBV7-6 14 CASSPSGISYEQYF
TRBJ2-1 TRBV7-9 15 CASSSRAGGPGEQFF
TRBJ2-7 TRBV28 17 CASSPGGLASYVGEQYF
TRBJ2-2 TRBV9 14 CASSVGQNTGELFF
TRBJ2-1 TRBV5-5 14 CASSLAGSGDEQFF
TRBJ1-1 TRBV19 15 CASSIDPQGATEAFF
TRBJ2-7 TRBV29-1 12 CSVVSEPPEQYF
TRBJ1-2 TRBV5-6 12 CASSLFGDGYTF
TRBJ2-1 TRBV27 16 CASSESDQSSYNEQFF